This section outlines one T cell receptor (beta chain) sequence together with its context. It lacks a known antigen. No clone much larger than this one lies a single base away; base qualities are absent. The data belong to a study of CD8 T cells in Susac syndrome (dated by TCRdb to between 2018 and 2021). Concerning the study at large: Whether CD8+ T cell activation and differentiation in Susac syndrome was antigen driven was tested using repertoire sequencing. The study compared CD8+ T cell repertoire clonality among about a dozen healthy donors, some 14 Susac syndrome patients and 15 or so multiple sclerosis patients. Study-level results and caveats: The number of individuals in the TCR sequencing and HLA analysis was recognized as being relatively small.

Inclusive of the bounding cysteine and phenylalanine, the CDR3 is 15 residues long. The CDR3 DNA has 45 bases and is translated from base 1. Trimming accounts for 2 bases at V and 4 bases at J, while the number of junction bases matched to no gene is 6. Peripheral blood CD8+ and CD4+ T cells from healthy donors, Susac syndrome patients and multiple sclerosis patients were profiled by high-throughput TCR beta sequencing. Healthy donors were included as age- and sex-matched controls. Bulk CD8+ and CD4+ T cells were purified by magnetic negative isolation, while CD8+ TEMRA cells were enriched using FACS. Blood was collected in EDTA tubes and processed within 24 hours, with PBMCs isolated through density gradient centrifugation. PBMCs intended for TCR sequencing were frozen in liquid nitrogen and were later thawed in a 37 degrees C water bath. Purity of sorted or isolated CD4+, CD8+ and CD8+ TEMRA cells was at least 90%.

RNA was extracted with the RNeasy kit and roughly 0.45 to 1 ug was reverse transcribed using random hexamers. The immunoSEQ multiplex PCR assay, which covers 54 Vbeta and 13 Jbeta segments, was used to amplify TCR beta CDR3 regions. Bias from PCR amplification was corrected by using a synthetic template baseline for primer optimization and for computational correction. In the authors' own workflow: Reads were assigned to V, D and J genes according to IMGT and analyzed in immunoSEQ Analyzer, with only productive sequences retained. To calculate clonality, Shannon entropy was normalized by log2 of the number of productive unique sequences and then subtracted from one. For each patient and control, public and private clones were evaluated among the 100 most prevalent clones. Susac-specific clones were defined as absent from healthy and MS cohorts, 850 to 1,300 published viral clones and other ImmuneACCESS disease sequences. TCRdb's own reprocessing of the public reads used fastp at Q25 and MiXCR and kept productive beta chains. All rows with the same CDR3 protein become a single entry with the most common DNA and genes. None of the V and J calls come from the authors' own analysis; TCRdb made them. This sample is represented by about 120,000 distinct CDR3 sequences; around 90% of them were singletons. The top ten constitute roughly 0.12% of the sample.

This receptor was obtained from a human donor in good health. The chain joins TRBV12-3 or TRBV12-4 to TRBJ2-7; 9 central nucleotides agree with TRBD2. Material for sequencing was CD8+ T cells from PBMCs. The nucleotide sequence reads TGTGCCAGCAGTTTATTCGAGACTAGCGGTTACGAGCAGTACTTC. This yields the protein CASSLFETSGYEQYF.